This TCR beta chain is drawn from a study of blood T cell repertoires in COVID-19. Study overall: The samples span acute and convalescent COVID-19 from the United States, Italy and Spain. Nucleic acid was either cDNA or gDNA, and it came from T cells, B-cell-depleted T cells, or PBMCs.

Original handling: Reference gene primer amplification gave nucleated cell count estimates. Libraries were prepared by immunoSEQ multiplex PCR; TCRdb keeps only in-frame clonotypes and omits some of them. Clonal size and the V and J genes are those of that table, whereas D and trimming came from the DNA. Of 150,000 or so clones listed, around 80% were seen once; the top ten hold 3.5% to 5%. The CDR3 runs to 18 residues. V was pared by 2 bases and J by 0 bases, with 19 bases between. Germline V gene data show CDR1 as WNHNN and CDR2 as SYGVQD (reference sequence). The sample comprised peripheral blood. The V gene is TRBV10-1, the J gene TRBJ1-1; D perhaps matches TRBD1 (5 bases). The clonotype was recovered from a woman of 80 years or more with active or convalescent COVID-19. The CDR3 DNA reads as TGCGCCAGCAGTGAGCCACGGGGCGGGGAGTTCATGAACACTGAAGCTTTCTTT. The encoded protein is CASSEPRGGEFMNTEAFF.